This is a list of T cell receptor beta chains from one sample in a study of naive and memory T cell subsets. TCRdb redid the calling of the UMI-ligation and nested PCR reads with MiXCR, one entry per CDR3 protein. Of around 29,000 distinct CDR3 sequences in the sample, approximately 17% were seen once. Sequences were obtained from effector memory CD4+ T cells from blood. The receptors come from a human donor in good health. Each CDR3 is given with its conserved first and last residue. A D gene is named only where the DNA matches it firmly. Expanded clones get a size class; other rows say once, few or many, or leave the size out.

.,few,TRBV11-2,TRBJ2-3,TGTGCCAGCAGCTTCTCGGACACAGATACGCAGTATTTT,CASSFSDTDTQYF
TRBD1,.,TRBV10-3,TRBJ1-5,TGTGCCATCAGCGGGACAGGCAATCAGCCCCAGCATTTT,CAISGTGNQPQHF
.,many,TRBV7-9,TRBJ1-1,TGTGCCAGCAGCTTAGCGGGGCAGGTTGGGACTGAAGCTTTCTTT,CASSLAGQVGTEAFF
.,.,TRBV19,TRBJ1-2,TGTGCCAGTAGTATATACAGGGAGGGCTATGGCTACACCTTC,CASSIYREGYGYTF
.,many,TRBV28,TRBJ1-3,TGTGCCAGCAGTTTGAGACACACCATATATTTT,CASSLRHTIYF
TRBD2,medium-sized,TRBV30,TRBJ2-7,TGTGCCTGGACCCCGGGGGGCTACGAGCAGTACTTC,CAWTPGGYEQYF
TRBD2,many,TRBV7-8,TRBJ2-7,TGTGCCAGCAGCCACCCTGTGGGACTAGCGGGAATCTACGAGCAGTACTTC,CASSHPVGLAGIYEQYF
.,.,TRBV5-1,TRBJ2-1,TGCGCCAGCAGCCCCGTTACGGGACTCTGGTCCTCCTACAATGAGCAGTTCTTC,CASSPVTGLWSSYNEQFF
TRBD1,.,TRBV4-1,TRBJ1-4,TGCGCCAGCAGCCGAGATATCACTCGTGGCAGGGGGCTGGGGACCAATGAAAAACTGTTTTTT,CASSRDITRGRGLGTNEKLFF
TRBD2,many,TRBV5-1,TRBJ2-3,TGCGCCAGCAGCTCGGGAGCGGGGCCTAGCACAGATACGCAGTATTTT,CASSSGAGPSTDTQYF
TRBD2,.,TRBV20-1,TRBJ2-7,TGCAGTGCTAGAGGAACCGGACTAGTCCACGAGCAGTACTTC,CSARGTGLVHEQYF